This T cell receptor (beta chain) was identified during a study of patients and donors after allogeneic stem cell transplantation. In this sample, this clonotype turned up a few times. One entry per CDR3 protein, called by TCRdb with MiXCR from the RT-PCR reads. This sample has about 410,000 distinct CDR3 sequences, with roughly 16% found just once. Deletions cut 0 bases from V and 2 bases from J, with 15 bases between. The germline gives CDR1 SGHKS, CDR2 YYEKEE (reference sequence). The length of the CDR3 is 16 residues. The V gene is TRBV5-5, the J gene TRBJ2-7; a weak D match, TRBD2 (5 bases). Sequencing input: blood, either unsorted or a sorted T cell fraction (not recorded which). The TCR was taken from a human donor who was either an allogeneic HSCT recipient or a stem cell or donor lymphocyte infusion donor (not recorded which). It is not recorded whose cells these are; they may come from a transplant donor. CDR3 loop: CASSLDGRTVTYEQYF. The CDR3 region has the DNA TGTGCCAGCAGCTTGGATGGGAGAACAGTCACCTACGAGCAGTACTTC. Full variable domain (rest looked up from reference TRBV5-5 and TRBJ2-7): DAGVTQSPTHLIKTRGQQVTLRCSPISGHKSVSWYQQVLGQGPQFIFQYYEKEERGRGNFPDRFSARQFPNYSSELNVNALLLGDSALYLCASSLDGRTVTYEQYFGPGTRLTVT.